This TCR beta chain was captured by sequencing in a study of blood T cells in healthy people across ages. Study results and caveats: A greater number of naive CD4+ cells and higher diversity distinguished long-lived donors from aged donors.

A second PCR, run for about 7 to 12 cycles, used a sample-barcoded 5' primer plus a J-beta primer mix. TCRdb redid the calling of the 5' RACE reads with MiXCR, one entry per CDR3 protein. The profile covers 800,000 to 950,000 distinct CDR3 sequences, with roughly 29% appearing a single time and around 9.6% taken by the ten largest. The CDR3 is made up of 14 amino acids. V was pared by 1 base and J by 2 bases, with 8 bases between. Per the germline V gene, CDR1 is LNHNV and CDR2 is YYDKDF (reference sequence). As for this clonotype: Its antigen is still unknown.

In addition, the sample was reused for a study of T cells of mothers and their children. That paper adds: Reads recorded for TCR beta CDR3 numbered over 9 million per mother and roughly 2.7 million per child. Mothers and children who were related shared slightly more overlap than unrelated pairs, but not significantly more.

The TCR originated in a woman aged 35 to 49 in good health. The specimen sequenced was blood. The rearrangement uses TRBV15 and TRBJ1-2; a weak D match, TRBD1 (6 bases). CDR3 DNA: TGTGCCACCAGCAGAGGGGGGGCCAACTATGGCTACACCTTC. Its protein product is CATSRGGANYGYTF.